The present entry profiles one T cell receptor beta chain with its context. Its specificity is not known. PCR used 60 Vbeta primers and 13 Jbeta primers. Assay: immunoSEQ multiplex PCR; the TCRdb copy retains only in-frame clones and omits some. The table lists under 200,000 clones, around 80% of them singletons, with 2.1% in the top ten. Trimming took 2 bases from V and 7 from J, leaving 9 bases between them. Germline V CDR1 and CDR2: SGDLS, YYNGEE. The CDR3 has 12 amino acids. The data derive from a study of cytomegalovirus exposure and HLA in healthy donors. Findings and caveats of the study: There were some V segments, including TRBV6-2 and TRBV6-3, excluded as indistinguishable.

The rearrangement links TRBV9 to TRBJ2-5, with no clear D. Source material: PBMCs. The source is a woman in her late teens or twenties in good health and CMV-seropositive. The CDR3 nucleotides are TGTGCCAGCAGCGTTACCCGGAGGACCCAGTACTTC. Amino acids: CASSVTRRTQYF. Variable domain in full (rest from reference TRBV9 and TRBJ2-5): DSGVTQTPKHLITATGQRVTLRCSPRSGDLSVYWYQQSLDQGLQFLIQYYNGEERAKGNILERFSAQQFPDLHSELNLSSLELGDSALYFCASSVTRRTQYFGPGTRLLVL.